Listed below are T cell receptor beta chains from one sample, sequenced in a study of T cells in Graves' hyperthyroidism and ophthalmopathy. Each CDR3 protein gets one entry after TCRdb re-called the multiplex PCR reads with MiXCR. The sample yields around 580,000 distinct CDR3 sequences, 46% seen once. Sequenced: peripheral blood or thyroid tissue (not recorded which). The source of these receptors is a woman younger than 30 with Graves' hyperthyroidism. CDR3s include the opening cysteine and the closing phenylalanine or tryptophan. The D gene is left open where the match is weak. Clone size appears in some rows only: once, few, many, or a class for an expanded clone.

>.|many|TRBV7-2|TRBJ2-7
CASSLSGSEQYF
TGTGCCAGCAGCTTATCGGGCTCCGAGCAGTACTTC
>TRBD1|many|TRBV20-1|TRBJ1-5
CSARPPGQTNQPQHF
TGCAGTGCTAGACCTCCGGGACAGACGAATCAGCCCCAGCATTTT
>.|.|TRBV10-3|TRBJ1-2
CAGAFQENTEAYGYTF
TGTGCCGGTGCCTTCCAGGAGAACACTGAAGCTTATGGCTACACCTTC
>TRBD1|.|TRBV15|TRBJ1-1
CATSSRTGITNTEAFF
TGTGCCACCAGCAGTCGGACAGGGATCACGAACACTGAAGCTTTCTTT
>.|few|TRBV2|TRBJ1-2
CAQRSPGGYTF
TGTGCGCAACGTAGTCCGGGTGGCTACACCTTC
>.|few|TRBV29-1|TRBJ1-5
CSVDLGGQPQHF
TGCAGCGTTGATTTGGGGGGGCAGCCCCAGCATTTT
>TRBD1|few|TRBV27|TRBJ1-2
CASSTIVGQGDYGYTF
TGTGCCAGCAGTACCATCGTAGGACAGGGGGACTATGGCTACACCTTC
>.|.|TRBV2|TRBJ1-1
CASSYTLNTEAFF
TGTGCCAGCAGCTATACCCTGAACACTGAAGCTTTCTTT
>.|.|TRBV25-1|TRBJ2-7
CASSAGRYEQYF
TGTGCCAGCAGTGCTGGGAGGTACGAGCAGTACTTC
>.|few|TRBV4-2|TRBJ1-5
CASSQWGGEPQHF
TGTGCCAGCAGCCAATGGGGGGGAGAGCCCCAGCATTTT
>TRBD1|.|TRBV4-1|TRBJ2-7
CASSLNPPTGSNPYEQYF
TGCGCCAGCAGCCTAAACCCCCCGACAGGGTCTAACCCCTACGAGCAGTACTTC
>.|.|TRBV24-1|TRBJ2-5
CATSDRSSETQYF
TGTGCCACCAGTGATCGCAGCTCAGAGACCCAGTACTTC
>.|.|TRBV20-1|TRBJ2-7
CSASSGSPTTRSEQYF
TGCAGTGCTAGTTCGGGCAGTCCTACGACACGGTCTGAGCAGTACTTC
>TRBD2|.|TRBV7-2|TRBJ2-3
CASSRWTSGRDTQYF
TGTGCCAGCAGCCGGTGGACTAGCGGGAGAGATACGCAGTATTTT
>.|.|TRBV20-1|TRBJ1-3
CSAGRGVTGNTIYF
TGCAGTGCCGGAAGGGGGGTCACTGGAAACACCATATATTTT
>.|many|TRBV4-3|TRBJ2-7
CASSQDGQYYEQYF
TGCGCCAGCAGCCAAGATGGACAGTACTACGAGCAGTACTTC
>.|many|TRBV9|TRBJ2-2
CASSVAPPGELFF
TGTGCCAGCAGCGTAGCTCCCCCCGGGGAGCTGTTTTTT
>TRBD1|many|TRBV12-3/TRBV12-4|TRBJ1-1
CASRKDRGNTEAFF
TGTGCCAGCAGGAAGGACAGGGGGAACACTGAAGCTTTCTTT
>TRBD1|.|TRBV10-3|TRBJ2-5
CAIWDRDRQETQYF
TGTGCCATCTGGGACAGGGACAGACAAGAGACCCAGTACTTC
>TRBD1|.|TRBV29-1|TRBJ1-2
CSVEDGQVNTF
TGCAGCGTTGAAGATGGACAGGTCAACACCTTC
>TRBD1|few|TRBV18|TRBJ2-7
CASSFKTGVPYF
TGTGCCAGCTCATTCAAAACAGGGGTCCCGTACTTC
>.|many|TRBV15|TRBJ1-4
CATSPGQPNEKLFF
TGTGCCACCAGCCCAGGACAACCTAATGAAAAACTGTTTTTT
>TRBD2|once|TRBV7-3|TRBJ2-3
CASSSGLAGGTDTQYF
TGTGCCAGCAGCTCAGGACTAGCGGGAGGCACAGATACGCAGTATTTT
>.|many|TRBV19|TRBJ1-1
CASSLNHDTEAFF
TGTGCCAGTAGTCTCAACCATGACACTGAAGCTTTCTTT
>.|.|TRBV7-2|TRBJ1-4
CASSLGQRSEKLFF
TGTGCCAGCAGCTTAGGACAGCGTAGTGAAAAACTGTTTTTT
>TRBD2|.|TRBV20-1|TRBJ2-5
CSAVGLAETQYF
TGCAGTGCTGTTGGACTAGCAGAGACCCAGTACTTC
>TRBD1|.|TRBV29-1|TRBJ2-7
CSPRDRNYEQYF
TGCAGCCCCCGGGACAGGAACTACGAGCAGTACTTC
>.|.|TRBV20-1|TRBJ2-7
CSATGFGDEQYF
TGCAGTGCTACAGGGTTCGGGGACGAGCAGTACTTC
>.|.|TRBV15|TRBJ1-2
CATSRARGRNGYTF
TGTGCCACCAGCAGAGCACGTGGTCGCAATGGCTACACCTTC
>.|many|TRBV9|TRBJ2-7
CASSVGGTLFHEQYF
TGTGCCAGCAGCGTAGGTGGAACCCTCTTCCACGAGCAGTACTTC
>.|once|TRBV12-3/TRBV12-4|TRBJ2-5
CASSSPISGKETQYF
TGTGCCAGCAGTTCACCAATCTCTGGAAAGGAGACCCAGTACTTC
>.|many|TRBV5-6|TRBJ1-5
CASSRQDQPQHF
TGTGCCAGCAGTAGACAGGATCAGCCCCAGCATTTT
>TRBD1|.|TRBV7-2|TRBJ2-6
CASSNGERDRGTGANVLTF
TGTGCCAGCAGCAATGGTGAGCGGGACAGGGGGACTGGGGCCAACGTCCTGACTTTC
>TRBD2|.|TRBV4-2|TRBJ2-7
CAWREGLAGVDEQYF
TGTGCCTGGAGGGAGGGACTAGCGGGAGTCGACGAGCAGTACTTC
>.|many|TRBV19|TRBJ1-5
CASRVGRYSNQPQHF
TGTGCCAGCCGGGTAGGGAGGTATAGCAATCAGCCCCAGCATTTT
>TRBD1|.|TRBV29-1|TRBJ2-5
CSVEGTGLQTQYF
TGCAGCGTTGAAGGGACAGGGTTACAGACCCAGTACTTC
>TRBD1|.|TRBV12-3/TRBV12-4|TRBJ2-5
CASSTGQSSTGEYETQYF
TGTGCCAGCAGTACGGGACAGTCAAGCACCGGGGAGTATGAGACCCAGTACTTC
>.|many|TRBV18|TRBJ1-2
CASSLARIGGIGYTF
TGTGCCAGCTCACTAGCACGGATTGGAGGGATCGGCTACACCTTC
>.|.|TRBV29-1|TRBJ2-5
CSLREWETQYF
TGCAGCTTAAGGGAGTGGGAGACCCAGTACTTC
>.|many|TRBV20-1|TRBJ1-5
CSATDGGGHQPQHF
TGCAGCGCGACGGATGGGGGTGGCCATCAGCCCCAGCATTTT
>.|many|TRBV14|TRBJ1-1
CASSQTENSRAFF
TGTGCCAGCAGCCAGACAGAGAATTCAAGAGCTTTCTTT
>TRBD2|.|TRBV29-1|TRBJ2-1
CSLVLSGRPNEQLF
TGCAGCCTTGTCCTTAGCGGGAGACCCAATGAGCAGCTCTTC
>.|.|TRBV7-2|TRBJ2-7
CASSFIYEQYF
TGTGCCAGCAGTTTTATTTACGAGCAGTACTTC
>.|.|TRBV11-1|TRBJ1-6
CASSTHGAGNSPLHF
TGTGCCAGCAGCACCCACGGAGCGGGTAATTCACCCCTCCACTTT
>.|.|TRBV29-1|TRBJ1-2
CSVVQGYSHGYTF
TGCAGCGTTGTACAGGGTTATTCGCATGGCTACACCTTC
>.|many|TRBV6-5|TRBJ2-7
CASSESGDYEQYF
TGTGCCAGCAGTGAATCGGGGGACTACGAGCAGTACTTC
>TRBD2|.|TRBV6-1|TRBJ2-7
CASIFSSGSYEQYF
TGTGCCAGTATTTTCTCTAGCGGGAGCTACGAGCAGTACTTC
>TRBD1|.|TRBV29-1|TRBJ2-7
CSILTGDGEVEQYF
TGCAGCATCCTGACAGGGGATGGGGAGGTCGAGCAGTACTTC
>TRBD2|.|TRBV24-1|TRBJ2-5
CATSDLGSGGRETQYF
TGTGCCACCAGTGATTTAGGTAGCGGGGGCAGGGAGACCCAGTACTTC
>.|many|TRBV12-3/TRBV12-4|TRBJ2-7
CASSTRAYEQYF
TGTGCCAGCAGTACTAGGGCGTACGAGCAGTACTTC
>.|many|TRBV24-1|TRBJ1-2
CATSEGFYGYTF
TGTGCCACCAGTGAAGGATTCTATGGCTACACCTTC
>.|.|TRBV7-9|TRBJ2-7
CASSLTGGGDTYEQYF
TGTGCCAGCAGCCTTACAGGTGGCGGGGACACCTACGAGCAGTACTTC
>.|once|TRBV7-3|TRBJ2-5
CASSALAETQYF
TGTGCCAGCAGCGCGCTAGCGGAGACCCAGTACTTC
>.|.|TRBV7-2|TRBJ1-3
CASRHTGASSGNTIYF
TGTGCCAGCAGACACACCGGGGCCAGCTCTGGAAACACCATATATTTT
>.|few|TRBV7-2|TRBJ2-2
CASSLDRLGTGELFF
TGTGCCAGCAGCTTAGATCGACTCGGTACCGGGGAGCTGTTTTTT
>TRBD1|.|TRBV20-1|TRBJ2-7
CSASSEDRASSYEQYF
TGCAGTGCCAGCAGTGAGGACAGGGCAAGCTCCTACGAGCAGTACTTC
>TRBD1|.|TRBV12-3/TRBV12-4|TRBJ2-7
CASTDHGAGGGEQYF
TGTGCCAGCACCGATCACGGGGCAGGGGGCGGCGAGCAGTACTTC
>.|.|TRBV7-9|TRBJ2-4
CASSPTPDRLAKNIQYF
TGTGCCAGCAGCCCCACCCCGGACAGACTAGCCAAAAACATTCAGTACTTC
>.|many|TRBV7-9|TRBJ2-7
CASSFSHEQYF
TGTGCCAGCAGCTTTTCTCACGAGCAGTACTTC
>.|many|TRBV5-8|TRBJ1-1
CASSLEGSMNTEAFF
TGTGCCAGCAGCTTGGAGGGGTCCATGAACACTGAAGCTTTCTTT